This paragraph covers one T cell receptor beta chain sequence. Clones were sequenced by immunoSEQ multiplex PCR, and TCRdb holds only the in-frame ones, with some missing. This table holds under 90,000 clones, roughly 90% found once. This entry comes from a study of T cell changes during pregnancy in multiple sclerosis. The receptor was isolated from a female donor in good health, enrolled as a control in a pregnancy study. Here the sequenced sample was peripheral blood, taken after pregnancy.

The CDR3 spells CASSPSGQTNNYGYTF. CDR3 sequence (DNA): TGTGCCAGCTCACCATCGGGACAGACTAATAACTATGGCTACACCTTC. The rearrangement joins TRBV18 to TRBJ1-2; 7 nucleotides agree with TRBD1. Germline V gene sequence: CDR1 KGHSH, CDR2 LQKENI. The CDR3 has 16 residues. V gave up 2 bases and J gave up 1 base; unmatched junction bases: 7.